This TCR beta chain was recorded in a study of blood T cell repertoires in COVID-19. Looking at the study overall: Both acute and convalescent COVID-19 samples were obtained from the United States, Italy and Spain. PBMCs, B-cell-depleted T cells, or T cells provided the cDNA or gDNA that made up the material.

The V gene's germline CDR1 is KGHSH and CDR2 LQKENI. This CDR3 region has 15 residues. V lost 3 bases, J lost 0 bases, and 10 bases lay in between. The protocol was immunoSEQ multiplex PCR, while the TCRdb copy is restricted to in-frame clones and leaves out a portion. The sample includes around 43,000 clones, around 82% of them seen just once. The TCR was taken from a woman of 80 years or more with acute or convalescent COVID-19. The sequenced sample was peripheral blood. V and J are TRBV18 and TRBJ2-3, with TRBD1 as a possible D gene (5 bases). The CDR3, as DNA: TGTGCCAGCTCACCGGCCAGGGCCAGCACAGATACGCAGTATTTT. Its translation: CASSPARASTDTQYF.